Shown below are 29 T cell receptor beta chains from a single sample sequenced in a study of lymphopenia after photon versus proton radiotherapy (dated by TCRdb to about 2019). Preparation of the library involved the immunoSEQ multiplex PCR assay. TCRdb retrieved this table from immuneACCESS and kept in-frame rearrangements only. Not all clones are present; in checked studies, unresolved V genes account for under half, and no reason is known for the remainder. Here the sample has some 170,000 clones; about 88% occur a single time. Around 5.1% of the sample belongs to the ten largest clones. The source was peripheral blood, collected from a patient treated with photon-based radiotherapy. The origin of the receptors is a man over 45 with gastric cancer.

This clone showed up just once. One end of the junction is discordant with germline, which a read error may explain. The genes are TRBV27 and TRBJ2-3; tentative D call: TRBD2 (6 bases). The germline gives CDR1 MNHEY, CDR2 SMNVEV (reference sequence). The CDR3 extends over 14 amino acids. CDR3 sequence reads: CVSGGSVSTDTQYF. In DNA, the CDR3 is TGTGTCAGCGGAGGGAGCGTAAGCACAGATACGCAGTATTTT.

CDR3 sequence: CASRPEGGGYGYTF. As DNA, the CDR3 is TGTGCCAGCAGACCGGAGGGGGGCGGCTATGGCTACACCTTC. This sequence joins TRBV28 and TRBJ1-2; D might be TRBD1 (6 bases). The CDR3 length is 14 residues. The germline V gene encodes CDR1 MDHEN and CDR2 SYDVKM. Trimming took off 6 bases at V and 4 bases at J, with 15 bases between the two ends.

This chain links TRBV5-1 with TRBJ2-1; perhaps TRBD2 as D (6 bases). V was shortened by 3 bases and J by 7 bases, with 14 bases between the two germline ends. This CDR3 comprises 14 residues. Germline CDR1 and CDR2: SGHRS and YFSETQ. CDR3 sequence reads: CASSSMGLLNEQFF. CDR3 DNA sequence: TGCGCCAGCAGCTCGATGGGACTCCTAAATGAGCAGTTCTTC.

The rearrangement uses TRBV14 and TRBJ2-4; TRBD1 aligns across 9 bases. J was trimmed by 12 bases and V by 1 base; bases with no gene match: 4. Germline lookup yields CDR1 SGHDN and CDR2 FVKESK. The CDR3 consists of 13 residues. CDR3 sequence reads: CASSQGGQGGQYF. The CDR3 bases are TGTGCCAGCAGCCAAGGGGGACAGGGCGGTCAGTACTTC.

The chain combines TRBV30 with TRBJ2-1; maybe TRBD1 (5 bases). The CDR3 is 11 residues long. The V end lost 5 bases, the J end lost 9 bases, and 11 bases lay between the germline ends. Germline V gene data show CDR1 as GTSNPN and CDR2 as SVGIG (reference sequence). Written as DNA, the CDR3 is TGTGCCTGGGGCTGGGGCGGTGAGCAGTTCTTC. Amino acid sequence: CAWGWGGEQFF. Using reference TRBV30 and TRBJ2-1 for the parts outside the CDR3, the full variable domain is SQTIHQWPATLVQPVGSPLSLECTVEGTSNPNLYWYRQAAGRGLQLLFYSVGIGQISSEVPQNLSASRPQDRQFILSSKKLLLSDSGFYLCAWGWGGEQFFGPGTRLTVL.

V and J are TRBV4-1 and TRBJ2-7; 13 positions match TRBD2. This CDR3 is built from 16 residues. CDR1 and CDR2 from the germline V gene are MGHRA and YSYEKL. V shed 4 bases and J 2 bases; nucleotides not matched to a gene: 5. As DNA, the CDR3 is TGCGCCAGCAGCCGCCTCGGACTAGCGGGGGCCTACGAGCAGTACTTC. Amino acid sequence: CASSRLGLAGAYEQYF.

This clone has only one observation. The V and J genes are TRBV6-1 and TRBJ1-2, with TRBD1 identical over 8 bases. Trimming took 2 bases from V and 8 from J; bases not matched to a gene: 10. Germline V gene sequence: CDR1 MNHNS, CDR2 SASEGT. The CDR3 length is 15 residues. The CDR3 DNA sequence: TGTGCCAGCAGTGAATATGGCAGGGGGCAAACCGGCTACACCTTC. Translation: CASSEYGRGQTGYTF.

This clone was counted a single time. The chain recombines TRBV5-1 with TRBJ2-3; D remains ambiguous. The CDR3 runs to 14 residues. V was pared by 0 bases and J by 5 bases, with 10 bases between. Germline values: CDR1 SGHRS, CDR2 YFSETQ. As DNA, the CDR3 is TGCGCCAGCAGCTTGGACGCTTACCTAGATACGCAGTATTTT. It yields the protein CASSLDAYLDTQYF.

DNA for the CDR3: TGTGCCAGCAGAGCCGGGACAGACTCTGGAAACACCATATATTTT. It is translated as CASRAGTDSGNTIYF. V usage is TRBV6-6 and J usage is TRBJ1-3, with TRBD1 matching over 7 bases. The germline gives CDR1 MNHNY, CDR2 SVGAGI (reference sequence). The junction had 5 bases not matched to a gene; V was cut back by 6 bases and J by 0 bases. This CDR3 has 15 amino acids.

The CDR3 DNA reads TGTGCCAGTAGCGACGGAACGAACACTGAAGCTTTCTTT. This translates into CASSDGTNTEAFF. The chain has TRBV19 and TRBJ1-1, with D unresolved. The CDR3 contains 13 residues. The V end was cut by 6 bases, the J end by 1 base, with 9 bases between. The germline V gene encodes CDR1 LNHDA and CDR2 SQIVND (reference sequence).

A single count supports this clone. The chain carries TRBV29-1 and TRBJ1-2; no definite D call. Trimming left V 6 bases short and J 1 base short, with 6 bases between. CDR3 length: 11 amino acids. In germline, CDR1 is SQVTM, CDR2 ANQGSEA. This chain's CDR3 is CSVRHNYGYTF. The CDR3 DNA reads as TGCAGCGTAAGACATAACTATGGCTACACCTTC.

V usage is TRBV6-6 and J usage is TRBJ2-1; possibly TRBD2 for D (7 bases). The CDR3 is 13 amino acids. CDR1 is MNHNY and CDR2 is SVGAGI in the germline V gene (reference sequence). V lost 2 bases and J lost 15, with 17 bases in between. The CDR3 region is CASSYVPGGPGFF. In nucleotides, the CDR3 is TGTGCCAGCAGTTACGTCCCGGGGGGCCCGGGGTTCTTC.

This chain connects TRBV6-5 to TRBJ1-2, with no clear D. The CDR3 has 15 amino acids. Between the trimmed V and J ends, which lost 6 bases and 4 bases, there was a span of 18 bases. Germline V gene sequence: CDR1 MNHEY, CDR2 SVGAGI. CDR3 sequence (DNA): TGTGCCAGCAGGCAAACCACTACAGCCGGCTATGGCTACACCTTC. It specifies CASRQTTTAGYGYTF.

This chain links TRBV5-5 with TRBJ2-1; D perhaps matches TRBD2 (6 bases). Germline V gene lookup returns CDR1 SGHKS and CDR2 YYEKEE (reference sequence). The CDR3 consists of 15 residues. Trimming removed 4 bases from V and 2 bases from J, with 13 bases in between. CDR3 coding DNA: TGTGCCAGCAGCATATCTCTAGCGACCTACAATGAGCAGTTCTTC. Translation: CASSISLATYNEQFF. The entire variable domain, with the rest obtained from reference TRBV5-5 and TRBJ2-1, is as follows: DAGVTQSPTHLIKTRGQQVTLRCSPISGHKSVSWYQQVLGQGPQFIFQYYEKEERGRGNFPDRFSARQFPNYSSELNVNALLLGDSALYLCASSISLATYNEQFFGPGTRLTVL.

The chain is built from TRBV6-5 and TRBJ1-2; D may be TRBD1 (5 bases). Germline V gives CDR1 MNHEY, CDR2 SVGAGI. The V and J ends lost 2 bases and 8 bases respectively, with 9 bases between them. The length of the CDR3 is 12 residues. CDR3 amino acids: CASSYGTGGYTF. CDR3 in DNA: TGTGCCAGCAGTTACGGGACGGGGGGCTACACCTTC.

J is TRBJ2-1 and V is TRBV5-1; 10 positions agree with TRBD2. The junction had 4 bases not matched to a gene; V was cut back by 0 bases and J by 4 bases. The CDR3 has 16 residues. Per the germline V gene, CDR1 is SGHRS and CDR2 is YFSETQ. CDR3 protein: CASSLVGTSAYNEQFF. In DNA, the CDR3 is TGCGCCAGCAGCTTGGTAGGGACTAGCGCATACAATGAGCAGTTCTTC.

The V gene is TRBV30, the J gene TRBJ1-1; no firm D call. The V gene lost 3 bases and the J gene lost 2 bases, with 13 bases spanning the gap. The CDR3 has 14 residues. From germline, CDR1 is GTSNPN and CDR2 SVGIG (reference sequence). CDR3 nucleotides: TGTGCCTGGAGGAGAATAGGGCCCAACACTGAAGCTTTCTTT. This translates into CAWRRIGPNTEAFF.

V and J are TRBV20-1 and TRBJ1-2; D is undetermined. V lost 2 bases, J lost 3 bases, and 4 bases lay in between. Germline assignment: CDR1 DFQATT and CDR2 SNEGSKA (reference sequence). The CDR3 is 11 amino acids. For the CDR3, the DNA is TGCAGTGCTAGATACGACTATGGCTACACCTTC. It translates to CSARYDYGYTF.

This clone came up once. The rearrangement uses TRBV25-1 and TRBJ1-2; perhaps TRBD1 as D (6 bases). V was shortened by 6 bases and J by 2 bases, with 16 bases between the two germline ends. From germline, CDR1 is MGHDK and CDR2 SYGVNS. This CDR3 region has 15 residues. Written as DNA, the CDR3 is TGTGCCAGCAGGGACAGTGAGGAGGAAAACTATGGCTACACCTTC. It codes for CASRDSEEENYGYTF.

This clone appeared a single time. The J gene is TRBJ1-5, the V gene TRBV2; a weak D match, TRBD1 (6 bases). The ends were cut back, 6 bases at V and 0 bases at J, with 9 bases in the middle. The CDR3 has 14 amino acids. The V gene's germline CDR1 is SNHLY and CDR2 FYNNEI. The CDR3 protein is CASRRGYSNQPQHF. Written as DNA, the CDR3 is TGTGCCAGCAGGAGGGGGTATAGCAATCAGCCCCAGCATTTT.

This chain links TRBV7-6 with TRBJ2-1, with 10 bases fitting TRBD2. CDR3 length equals 16 residues. The J segment lost 4 bases and the V segment lost 8 bases, leaving 11 bases of the junction unmatched. Germline V gene data show CDR1 as SGHVS and CDR2 as FNYEAQ. CDR3 region: CASQPIAGGVYNEQFF. The CDR3 DNA follows: TGTGCCAGCCAACCTATAGCGGGAGGCGTATACAATGAGCAGTTCTTC.

V gene TRBV29-1 combines with J gene TRBJ1-4; no reliable D call. The germline V gene encodes CDR1 SQVTM and CDR2 ANQGSEA. The CDR3 contains 13 residues. V was shortened by 4 bases and J by 8 bases, with 14 bases between the two germline ends. CDR3 bases: TGCAGCGTTGGCTCGCCGGGCTCCGAAAAACTGTTTTTT. Its translation: CSVGSPGSEKLFF.

The J gene is TRBJ1-6, the V gene TRBV5-1, with a weak D call TRBD1 (6 bases). With 0 bases removed from V and 7 bases from J, the gap between germline ends came to 8 bases. The germline gives CDR1 SGHRS, CDR2 YFSETQ. The CDR3 spans 14 residues. The CDR3 coding sequence is TGCGCCAGCAGCTTGGAGGGGGGGAATTCACCCCTCCACTTT. Translating it yields CASSLEGGNSPLHF.

In the case of this clone: Distinct nucleotide sequences in the sample also encode this CDR3. The CDR3 loop reads CASTDRMNTEAFF. CDR3 bases: TGTGCCAGTACCGACAGGATGAACACTGAAGCTTTCTTT. V gene TRBV19 combines with J gene TRBJ1-1, with D possibly being TRBD1 (6 bases). V lost 7 bases to trimming and J lost 0 bases, with 9 bases between them. Germline loops: CDR1 LNHDA, CDR2 SQIVND (reference sequence). The CDR3 spans 13 residues.

This clone was detected a few times. The chain carries TRBV7-8 and TRBJ2-7; the D is unclear. Germline values: CDR1 SGHVS, CDR2 FQNEAQ. V gave up 2 bases and J gave up 1 base, with 6 bases separating them. The CDR3 spans 13 residues. For the CDR3, the DNA is TGTGCCAGCAGCTTAACCCCTTCCTACGAGCAGTACTTC. This gives the protein CASSLTPSYEQYF.

The chain links TRBV28 to TRBJ1-2; 8 bases match TRBD1. V lost 2 bases, J lost 7 bases, and 6 bases stayed unmatched. The CDR3 is 14 amino acids. The germline V gene has CDR1 MDHEN and CDR2 SYDVKM. The CDR3, as DNA: TGTGCCAGCAGTTTAGCCGACAGGGGCGGTGGCTACACCTTC. Residues: CASSLADRGGGYTF.

The chain employs TRBV6-6 and TRBJ2-7, with D perhaps matching TRBD2 (5 bases). V lost 5 bases and J lost 7, with 12 bases in between. The germline CDR1 and CDR2 sequences are MNHNY and SVGAGI (reference sequence). The CDR3 covers 12 residues. In nucleotides, the CDR3 is TGTGCCAGCAGTACGGGCCAGCGGGAGCAGTACTTC. This encodes CASSTGQREQYF.

The chain couples TRBV27 to TRBJ1-4; weak D call: TRBD1 (5 bases). This CDR3 contains 15 residues. Germline V CDR1 and CDR2: MNHEY, SMNVEV (reference sequence). Deletions cut 3 bases from V and 3 bases from J, with 11 bases between. The DNA for the CDR3 is TGTGCCAGCAGTTTGAGTGACAGCTCTAATGAAAAACTGTTTTTT. This codes for CASSLSDSSNEKLFF.

V and J are TRBV10-3 and TRBJ2-7; the match to TRBD1 covers 9 bases. From germline, CDR1 is ENHRY and CDR2 SYGVKD. V shed 4 bases, J shed 4 bases, and the junction held 11 bases outside the gene matches. CDR3 length: 16 amino acids. CDR3 amino acids: CAISAYGTGTSYEQYF. CDR3 DNA: TGTGCCATCAGTGCTTATGGGACAGGGACTTCTTACGAGCAGTACTTC.